This TCR beta chain was found in a study of blood T cell repertoires in COVID-19. About the research overall: The United States, Italy and Spain supplied acute and convalescent COVID-19 samples. Sources were T cells, B-cell-depleted T cells, or PBMCs; the material itself was cDNA or gDNA.

Study processing details: How many nucleated cells were present was estimated from reference gene primer amplification. Measured with immunoSEQ multiplex PCR; TCRdb has only the in-frame clones, and not every one. The V and J calls and clone size were taken over from that table, and D and trimming were inferred from the DNA. The sample shows approximately 300,000 clones, around 88% of them seen only once. The V gene lost 4 bases and the J gene lost 5 bases, with 11 bases spanning the gap. CDR3 length: 13 residues. Germline V gene sequence: CDR1 MNHNY, CDR2 SVGAGI (reference sequence). The specimen sequenced was peripheral blood. The chain recombines TRBV6-6 with TRBJ2-5; no reliable D call. The sequence was collected from a woman aged 45-60 years with acute or convalescent COVID-19. The CDR3 DNA reads TGTGCCAGCAGTTTAGATGCCGGGGAGACCCAGTACTTC. Its protein is CASSLDAGETQYF.